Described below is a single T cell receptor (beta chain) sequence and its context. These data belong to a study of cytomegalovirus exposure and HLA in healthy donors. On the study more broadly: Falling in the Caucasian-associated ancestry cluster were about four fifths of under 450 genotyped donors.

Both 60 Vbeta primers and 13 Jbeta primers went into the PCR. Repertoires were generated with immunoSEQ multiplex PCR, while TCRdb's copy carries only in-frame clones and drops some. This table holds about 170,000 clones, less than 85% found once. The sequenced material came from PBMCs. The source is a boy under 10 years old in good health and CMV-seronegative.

CDR3 bases: TGTGCCAGCAGCCACTTAGGCGGGCCTTCCTCTGGAAACACCATATATTTT. It codes for CASSHLGGPSSGNTIYF. The chain links TRBV11-2 to TRBJ1-3, with D uncertain. Per the germline V gene, CDR1 is SGHAT and CDR2 is FQNNGV. The CDR3 length is 17 residues. V lost 5 bases, J lost 0 bases, and 17 bases lay in between.